A selection of T cell receptor beta chains follows, all from one sample in a study of blood T cell repertoires in COVID-19. The method was immunoSEQ multiplex PCR; TCRdb's version includes in-frame clones alone and lacks a portion of them. The sample lists roughly 260,000 clones, more than 75% occurring once. Input material: peripheral blood. These receptors all stem from a man in his forties or fifties who had recovered from COVID-19. The CDR3 runs from the conserved cysteine through the conserved F or W. A D gene is named only where the DNA matches it firmly. A row's size may be missing; if present it is once, few, many or a size class.

CDR3 | DNA | length | J | D | size | V
CASPGQGYEQYF | TGTGCCTCACCGGGACAGGGGTACGAGCAGTACTTC | 12 | TRBJ2-7 | TRBD1 | - | TRBV10-3
CSASLQRVRNEQFF | TGCAGCGCCAGCCTCCAGCGGGTAAGGAATGAGCAGTTCTTC | 14 | TRBJ2-1 | - | - | TRBV29-1
CASTQTGINSPLHF | TGTGCCAGCACCCAGACAGGGATCAATTCACCCCTCCACTTT | 14 | TRBJ1-6 | TRBD1 | - | TRBV6-5
CASSLRWGNNQPQHF | TGTGCCAGCAGTTTGAGGTGGGGCAACAATCAGCCCCAGCATTTT | 15 | TRBJ1-5 | - | once | TRBV27
CASSYSRTGTQYF | TGTGCCAGCAGTTACTCCCGGACTGGGACCCAGTACTTC | 13 | TRBJ2-5 | - | - | TRBV6-5
CASSERPGGRGYGYTF | TGTGCCAGCAGTGAACGGCCGGGAGGGCGGGGCTATGGCTACACCTTC | 16 | TRBJ1-2 | - | - | TRBV2
CASSTDNRANQPQHF | TGTGCCAGTAGTACCGATAACAGGGCCAATCAGCCCCAGCATTTT | 15 | TRBJ1-5 | - | - | TRBV19
CASSLITSGGTRGELFF | TGTGCCAGCAGCTTGATAACTAGCGGAGGAACACGCGGGGAGCTGTTTTTT | 17 | TRBJ2-2 | TRBD2 | - | TRBV7-9
CASSVASHNNEQFF | TGTGCCAGCAGCGTAGCCTCCCACAACAATGAGCAGTTCTTC | 14 | TRBJ2-1 | - | - | TRBV9
CASSLSLAGGGEQFF | TGTGCCAGCAGTTTATCTCTAGCGGGAGGGGGGGAGCAGTTCTTC | 15 | TRBJ2-1 | TRBD2 | - | TRBV28
CASSPRGQGRTYEQYF | TGTGCCAGTAGTCCAAGGGGGCAGGGGAGAACATACGAGCAGTACTTC | 16 | TRBJ2-7 | TRBD1 | - | TRBV19
CASSIQGTEVYEQYF | TGTGCCAGTAGTATCCAGGGTACAGAAGTCTACGAGCAGTACTTC | 15 | TRBJ2-7 | - | - | TRBV19
CASSQGAGFSYEQYF | TGTGCCAGCAGCCAAGGGGCAGGGTTCTCCTACGAGCAGTACTTC | 15 | TRBJ2-7 | - | - | TRBV3-1/TRBV3-2
CATSRTGASGGYTF | TGTGCCACCAGTCGCACAGGGGCGTCAGGTGGCTACACCTTC | 14 | TRBJ1-2 | TRBD1 | - | TRBV24-1
CASSPWTSGGPGANVLTF | TGTGCCAGCAGCCCTTGGACTAGCGGGGGTCCTGGGGCCAACGTCCTGACTTTC | 18 | TRBJ2-6 | TRBD2 | - | TRBV7-2
CASSAGTEIYEQYF | TGTGCCAGCAGCGCCGGGACAGAGATCTACGAGCAGTACTTC | 14 | TRBJ2-7 | TRBD1 | - | TRBV9
CASSLEERTQYF | TGTGCCAGCAGTCTGGAGGAGCGGACCCAGTACTTC | 12 | TRBJ2-5 | - | - | TRBV12-3/TRBV12-4
CASSYNPWPGGLTDTQYF | TGTGCCAGTAGTTATAACCCCTGGCCAGGGGGCTTAACAGATACGCAGTATTTT | 18 | TRBJ2-3 | TRBD1 | - | TRBV19
CASEPGEGYTF | TGTGCCAGCGAGCCAGGGGAGGGCTACACCTTC | 11 | TRBJ1-2 | - | - | TRBV2
CASSLKRRESNTGELFF | TGTGCCAGCAGCCTAAAGCGGAGGGAGTCGAACACCGGGGAGCTGTTTTTT | 17 | TRBJ2-2 | - | - | TRBV7-3
CASSRQLGLNEQFF | TGTGCCAGCAGCCGACAACTAGGGTTGAATGAGCAGTTCTTC | 14 | TRBJ2-1 | - | - | TRBV14
CASSQEADRATPEGGYTF | TGTGCCAGCAGCCAAGAGGCGGACAGGGCAACCCCTGAGGGTGGCTACACCTTC | 18 | TRBJ1-2 | TRBD1 | - | TRBV3-1/TRBV3-2
CASGRLNYGYTF | TGTGCCAGCGGGAGGCTTAACTATGGCTACACCTTC | 12 | TRBJ1-2 | - | - | TRBV27
CASSLEQGTDTQYF | TGTGCCAGCAGCTTGGAACAGGGGACAGATACGCAGTATTTT | 14 | TRBJ2-3 | TRBD1 | once | TRBV5-4
CASSPGDRVTIFSGTQYF | TGTGCCAGCAGCCCCGGGGACAGGGTTACGATCTTTTCTGGGACCCAGTACTTC | 18 | TRBJ2-5 | TRBD1 | - | TRBV7-9
CARSLSRRGRSYEQYF | TGTGCCAGAAGCTTGAGTCGTAGGGGGCGCTCCTACGAGCAGTACTTC | 16 | TRBJ2-7 | TRBD1 | - | TRBV5-3
CASSPRGSNEKLFF | TGTGCCAGCTCTCCCAGGGGGTCGAATGAAAAACTGTTTTTT | 14 | TRBJ1-4 | TRBD1 | - | TRBV18
CASSARHTGELFF | TGTGCCAGCAGCGCTAGACACACCGGGGAGCTGTTTTTT | 13 | TRBJ2-2 | - | few | TRBV14
CASSLARLDGELFF | TGTGCCAGCAGCTTAGCCCGCCTAGACGGGGAGCTGTTTTTT | 14 | TRBJ2-2 | - | - | TRBV11-3
CASSSDRGDTEAFF | TGTGCCAGCAGCTCGGACAGGGGTGACACTGAAGCTTTCTTT | 14 | TRBJ1-1 | TRBD1 | - | TRBV11-2
CASSYLSVGGRTEAFF | TGTGCCAGCAGTTACCTCTCCGTCGGGGGGAGGACTGAAGCTTTCTTT | 16 | TRBJ1-1 | - | - | TRBV6-5
CASSQSRLAEETQYF | TGCGCCAGCAGTCAATCTAGGCTAGCGGAGGAGACCCAGTACTTC | 15 | TRBJ2-5 | TRBD2 | - | TRBV23-1
CASSLGKGQGAVTGELFF | TGTGCCAGCAGCTTAGGGAAGGGACAGGGGGCGGTTACCGGGGAGCTGTTTTTT | 18 | TRBJ2-2 | TRBD1 | - | TRBV11-2
CASSLRRPMNTEAFF | TGTGCCAGCAGCTTAAGGCGGCCCATGAACACTGAAGCTTTCTTT | 15 | TRBJ1-1 | - | - | TRBV11-1
CASSPPAGLGSGANVLTF | TGTGCCAGCAGCCCACCGGCGGGGTTAGGGTCTGGGGCCAACGTCCTGACTTTC | 18 | TRBJ2-6 | - | - | TRBV7-8
CASSIGGQLQETQYF | TGTGCCAGTAGTATTGGGGGACAATTACAAGAGACCCAGTACTTC | 15 | TRBJ2-5 | - | - | TRBV19
CASRVRAAGNTEAFF | TGTGCCAGCAGGGTCAGGGCGGCAGGGAACACTGAAGCTTTCTTT | 15 | TRBJ1-1 | - | - | TRBV2
CASSPTATISNEQYF | TGTGCCAGCAGCCCTACGGCGACAATAAGCAACGAGCAGTACTTC | 15 | TRBJ2-7 | - | - | TRBV5-4
CASSQDDQGLRGELFF | TGCGCCAGCAGCCAAGATGACCAGGGGTTAAGGGGGGAGCTGTTTTTT | 16 | TRBJ2-2 | - | - | TRBV4-3
CASSQPGVSYEQYF | TGTGCCAGCAGCCAACCGGGAGTCTCCTACGAGCAGTACTTC | 14 | TRBJ2-7 | - | - | TRBV3-1/TRBV3-2
CASSTGQVYHGYTF | TGTGCCAGTAGTACGGGACAGGTATACCATGGCTACACCTTC | 14 | TRBJ1-2 | TRBD1 | - | TRBV19
CASSLARTSGGEQYF | TGCGCCAGCAGCTTGGCCCGGACTAGCGGGGGTGAGCAGTACTTC | 15 | TRBJ2-7 | TRBD2 | - | TRBV5-1
CASRPRQGLNTGELFF | TGTGCCAGCAGGCCTAGACAGGGGCTAAACACCGGGGAGCTGTTTTTT | 16 | TRBJ2-2 | TRBD1 | - | TRBV2
CASSFPAGVYGYTF | TGTGCCAGCAGCTTTCCGGCAGGGGTCTATGGCTACACCTTC | 14 | TRBJ1-2 | - | once | TRBV5-4
CAISEMAANYGYTF | TGTGCCATCAGTGAGATGGCAGCTAACTATGGCTACACCTTC | 14 | TRBJ1-2 | - | - | TRBV10-3
CASSSRGLAGPRAQFF | TGTGCCAGCAGCTCTAGGGGACTAGCGGGGCCCCGGGCGCAGTTCTTC | 16 | TRBJ2-1 | TRBD2 | - | TRBV11-3
CASSLDRGYGYTF | TGTGCCAGCAGCCTCGACAGGGGCTATGGCTACACCTTC | 13 | TRBJ1-2 | TRBD1 | - | TRBV12-3/TRBV12-4
CASSFHEREEYEQYF | TGTGCCAGCAGCTTCCACGAGCGGGAGGAGTACGAGCAGTACTTC | 15 | TRBJ2-7 | TRBD2 | - | TRBV11-2
CASSLGVANTGELFF | TGTGCCAGCAGCCTCGGGGTCGCGAACACCGGGGAGCTGTTTTTT | 15 | TRBJ2-2 | - | - | TRBV11-2
CASSYGGGGFSPLHF | TGTGCCAGCAGTTACGGGGGAGGGGGGTTTTCACCCCTCCACTTT | 15 | TRBJ1-6 | - | few | TRBV6-5
CATGVTSGKTDTQYF | TGTGCCACCGGGGTGACTAGCGGGAAAACAGATACGCAGTATTTT | 15 | TRBJ2-3 | TRBD2 | many | TRBV7-9
CASSVASAKDEQFF | TGTGCCAGCAGCGTAGCTAGCGCGAAGGATGAGCAGTTCTTC | 14 | TRBJ2-1 | - | - | TRBV9
CASSRTGDGYTF | TGTGCCAGCTCACGGACAGGGGATGGCTACACCTTC | 12 | TRBJ1-2 | TRBD1 | - | TRBV18
CASGSPWSGGVDNEQFF | TGTGCTAGTGGTTCGCCCTGGTCAGGAGGGGTGGACAATGAGCAGTTCTTC | 17 | TRBJ2-1 | - | - | TRBV12-5